Shown below are 22 T cell receptor beta chains from a single sample sequenced in a study of cytomegalovirus exposure and HLA in healthy donors (dated by TCRdb to about 2017). The receptor library was made with the immunoSEQ multiplex PCR assay. TCRdb's version of the immuneACCESS table is confined to in-frame rearrangements and falls short of the full clone set. An unresolved V gene accounts for under half of the shortfall where checked; the remainder is of unknown origin. In all, the sample holds 120,000 or so clones, and approximately 88% of those were seen once. The top ten clonotypes cover approximately 2% of the sample. The source material was PBMCs. The receptors come from a woman aged 18-29 years in good health and CMV-seronegative.

This chain joins TRBV6-1 and TRBJ2-7; TRBD2 matches 14 bases. Germline lookup yields CDR1 MNHNS and CDR2 SASEGT. The junction had 8 bases not matched to a gene; V was cut back by 9 bases and J by 4 bases. The CDR3 sequence is 15 residues long. CDR3 bases: TGTGCCAGTGAGGGACTAGCGGGAGTTTCGTACGAGCAGTACTTC. This codes for CASEGLAGVSYEQYF.

This chain joins TRBV28 and TRBJ2-3; 10 nucleotides align to TRBD2. The germline CDR1 and CDR2 sequences are MDHEN and SYDVKM. This CDR3 region has 16 residues. With V trimmed by 6 bases and J by 0 bases, 6 bases remained unmatched. The CDR3 bases are TGTGCCAGCAGGGAACTAGCGGGGATTAGCACAGATACGCAGTATTTT. This translates into CASRELAGISTDTQYF.

The chain has TRBV7-2 and TRBJ2-5, with D hard to call. Trimming stripped 5 bases from V and 0 bases from J, with 7 bases between. The CDR3 covers 13 residues. Germline V lookup: CDR1 SGHTA, CDR2 FQGNSA. DNA of the CDR3: TGTGCCAGCAGCCCGGTGGACCAAGAGACCCAGTACTTC. Translation gives CASSPVDQETQYF.

The chain is built from TRBV19 and TRBJ2-1; D perhaps matches TRBD2 (5 bases). CDR3 length: 15 amino acids. V was trimmed by 1 base and J by 2 bases, leaving 9 bases between them. Germline assignment: CDR1 LNHDA and CDR2 SQIVND (reference sequence). DNA of the CDR3: TGTGCCAGTAGTATAGGGGGAGCGACCTACAATGAGCAGTTCTTC. Amino acids: CASSIGGATYNEQFF.

The V gene is TRBV4-1, the J gene TRBJ2-3; 7 bases map to TRBD2. Germline values: CDR1 MGHRA, CDR2 YSYEKL. The J segment lost 5 bases and the V segment lost 1 base, leaving 6 bases of the junction unmatched. The CDR3 has 15 residues. The CDR3 loop is CASSQVRVAGDTQYF. The CDR3 DNA follows: TGCGCCAGCAGCCAAGTTAGGGTAGCGGGAGATACGCAGTATTTT.

V and J are TRBV15 and TRBJ1-4; D may be TRBD1 (6 bases). The germline CDR1 and CDR2 sequences are LNHNV and YYDKDF (reference sequence). This CDR3 region has 15 residues. V shed 6 bases and J shed 8 bases, with 19 bases lying between them. CDR3 region: CATSNVGQGNEKLFF. CDR3 sequence (DNA): TGTGCCACCAGTAACGTTGGGCAGGGGAACGAAAAACTGTTTTTT.

This clone was counted between two and nine times. V is TRBV7-2 and J is TRBJ1-3, with D possibly being TRBD1 (5 bases). CDR1 and CDR2 (germline): SGHTA, FQGNSA. The CDR3 is 15 amino acids. V dropped 5 bases and J dropped 3 bases, with 14 bases sitting between them. The CDR3 nucleotides are TGTGCCAGCAGCCCAAGAACGGGGGGTGGAAACACCATATATTTT. The encoded protein is CASSPRTGGGNTIYF.

This clone has just a few counts. V and J are TRBV18 and TRBJ1-2; no definite D call. The CDR3 is 13 amino acids. The germline CDR1 and CDR2 sequences are KGHSH and LQKENI. The V end lost 10 bases, the J end lost 0 bases, and 12 bases lay between the germline ends. CDR3 sequence: CATADGTNYGYTF. Here the CDR3 DNA reads TGTGCCACCGCGGACGGGACTAACTATGGCTACACCTTC.

V and J are TRBV7-2 and TRBJ2-5, with a weak D call TRBD1 (6 bases). V dropped 1 base and J dropped 7 bases, with 16 bases sitting between them. Per the germline V gene, CDR1 is SGHTA and CDR2 is FQGNSA. The CDR3 has 15 amino acids. The CDR3, as DNA: TGTGCCAGCAGCTTAGGGGGCGGCCTAGGGGGGACCCAGTACTTC. This codes for CASSLGGGLGGTQYF.

The chain couples TRBV11-3 to TRBJ2-1; 8 bases align to TRBD2. Trimming took 5 bases from V and 7 from J; bases not matched to a gene: 13. CDR3 length: 16 amino acids. The germline V gene encodes CDR1 SGHNT and CDR2 YENEEA. The CDR3: CASSPNMSASGNEQFF. CDR3 sequence (DNA): TGTGCCAGCAGCCCGAACATGTCGGCTAGCGGGAATGAGCAGTTCTTC.

The rearrangement links TRBV18 to TRBJ2-7, with 9 bases aligning to TRBD2. Losses at the gene ends were 6 bases for V and 3 bases for J; bases not matched to a gene: 6. There are 14 residues in the CDR3. Per the germline V gene, CDR1 is KGHSH and CDR2 is LQKENI. CDR3: CASSRTSAHYEQYF. The CDR3 DNA follows: TGTGCCAGCTCCAGGACTAGCGCCCACTACGAGCAGTACTTC.

The genes are TRBV30 and TRBJ2-2; 11 nucleotides align to TRBD2. V trimming: 5 bases; J trimming: 1 base; junction bases outside the gene matches: 15. From germline, CDR1 is GTSNPN and CDR2 SVGIG (reference sequence). The CDR3 sequence is 19 residues long. This CDR3 reads CAWEGGLAGGAENTGELFF. In nucleotides, the CDR3 is TGTGCCTGGGAGGGGGGTCTAGCGGGAGGAGCCGAGAACACCGGGGAGCTGTTTTTT. Drawing the rest from reference TRBV30 and TRBJ2-2, the complete variable domain is SQTIHQWPATLVQPVGSPLSLECTVEGTSNPNLYWYRQAAGRGLQLLFYSVGIGQISSEVPQNLSASRPQDRQFILSSKKLLLSDSGFYLCAWEGGLAGGAENTGELFFGEGSRLTVL.

CDR3 coding DNA: TGTGCCAGCAGCACCCCCTTGGAGCTGCGGAACACCGGGGAGCTGTTTTTT. Translation: CASSTPLELRNTGELFF. This sequence joins TRBV7-9 and TRBJ2-2, with no clear D. The V and J ends lost 5 bases and 1 base respectively, with 17 bases between them. Germline V gives CDR1 SEHNR, CDR2 FQNEAQ (reference sequence). The CDR3 extends over 17 amino acids.

This clone came up once. This chain joins TRBV7-9 and TRBJ2-1; 8 bases map to TRBD2. The CDR3 has 18 residues. The V segment lost 5 bases and the J segment 2 bases; nucleotides outside the gene matches: 14. Germline CDR1 and CDR2: SEHNR and FQNEAQ (reference sequence). The CDR3 spells CASSGYLISGAPYNEQFF. DNA of the CDR3: TGTGCCAGCAGCGGTTACCTAATTAGCGGGGCCCCCTACAATGAGCAGTTCTTC. Using reference TRBV7-9 and TRBJ2-1 for the parts outside the CDR3, the full variable domain is DTGVSQNPRHKITKRGQNVTFRCDPISEHNRLYWYRQTLGQGPEFLTYFQNEAQLEKSRLLSDRFSAERPKGSFSTLEIQRTEQGDSAMYLCASSGYLISGAPYNEQFFGPGTRLTVL.

This rearrangement joins TRBV5-5 to TRBJ1-1; weak D call: TRBD1 (6 bases). The germline V gene encodes CDR1 SGHKS and CDR2 YYEKEE (reference sequence). The CDR3 covers 13 residues. V gave up 7 bases and J gave up 0 bases, with 10 bases separating them. The DNA of the CDR3 is TGTGCCAGCTTAAACAGGGTGAACACTGAAGCTTTCTTT. This codes for CASLNRVNTEAFF.

This clone was counted between two and nine times. The chain has TRBV20-1 and TRBJ1-1; D is uncertain. Deletions cut 0 bases from V and 8 bases from J, with 7 bases between. Looked up from germline, CDR1 is DFQATT and CDR2 is SNEGSKA (reference sequence). The CDR3 runs 11 residues. The DNA for the CDR3 is TGCAGTGCTAGAGAAGGCAGGGAAGCTTTCTTT. It yields the protein CSAREGREAFF.

The chain carries TRBV19 and TRBJ2-3, with TRBD2 matching 10 bases. The V segment lost 7 bases and the J segment 6 bases; nucleotides outside the gene matches: 10. This CDR3 has 15 amino acids. Germline CDR1 LNHDA, CDR2 SQIVND (reference sequence). This CDR3 is CASTATSGLSDTQYF. CDR3 coding DNA: TGTGCCAGTACCGCGACTAGCGGGCTCTCGGATACGCAGTATTTT.

This clone is a singleton in its sample. The CDR3 sequence: CAGSRGGNSGNTIYF. In nucleotides, the CDR3 is TGTGCCGGCTCCCGTGGGGGGAACTCTGGAAACACCATATATTTT. The chain joins TRBV11-2 to TRBJ1-3; tentatively, D is TRBD1 (5 bases). The V and J ends lost 11 bases and 0 bases respectively, with 17 bases between them. This CDR3 spans 15 amino acids. The germline V gene encodes CDR1 SGHAT and CDR2 FQNNGV.

The V gene is TRBV5-1, the J gene TRBJ2-7; TRBD1 matches at 8 bases. Trimming at V came to 5 bases and at J to 5 bases, leaving 12 bases not matched to a gene. Germline V gene sequence: CDR1 SGHRS, CDR2 YFSETQ. This CDR3 has 15 amino acids. The CDR3 DNA is TGCGCCAGCAGGTTGACCATGGACAGGGTCCACGAGCAGTACTTC. It specifies CASRLTMDRVHEQYF.

V and J are TRBV11-3 and TRBJ2-1; 16 nucleotides align to TRBD2. This CDR3 comprises 17 residues. Per germline, CDR1 SGHNT and CDR2 YENEEA. After removal of 4 bases from V and 2 bases from J, the junction contained 2 bases not matched to a gene. CDR3 nucleotide sequence: TGTGCCAGCAGCTCCGGGACTAGCGGGAGGGCCTACAATGAGCAGTTCTTC. Translated: CASSSGTSGRAYNEQFF.

V and J are TRBV5-1 and TRBJ1-1; 8 nucleotides align to TRBD1. The CDR3 consists of 13 residues. Germline lookup yields CDR1 SGHRS and CDR2 YFSETQ. Unmatched junction bases numbered 2, after V lost 3 bases and J lost 4 bases. CDR3 nucleotide sequence: TGCGCCAGCAGCTCCGGACAGGGCACTGAAGCTTTCTTT. The encoded protein is CASSSGQGTEAFF. Based on the CDR3 plus reference TRBV5-1 and TRBJ1-1, the full variable domain is KAGVTQTPRYLIKTRGQQVTLSCSPISGHRSVSWYQQTPGQGLQFLFEYFSETQRNKGNFPGRFSGRQFSNSRSEMNVSTLELGDSALYLCASSSGQGTEAFFGQGTRLTVV.

The chain has TRBV4-2 and TRBJ2-7; D gene uncertain. Trimming left V 0 bases short and J 3 bases short, with 9 bases between. Germline lookup yields CDR1 LGHNA and CDR2 YNFKEQ. This CDR3 has 14 amino acids. The CDR3 sequence is CASSQEVSHYEQYF. The CDR3 coding sequence is TGTGCCAGCAGCCAAGAAGTTAGCCACTACGAGCAGTACTTC.